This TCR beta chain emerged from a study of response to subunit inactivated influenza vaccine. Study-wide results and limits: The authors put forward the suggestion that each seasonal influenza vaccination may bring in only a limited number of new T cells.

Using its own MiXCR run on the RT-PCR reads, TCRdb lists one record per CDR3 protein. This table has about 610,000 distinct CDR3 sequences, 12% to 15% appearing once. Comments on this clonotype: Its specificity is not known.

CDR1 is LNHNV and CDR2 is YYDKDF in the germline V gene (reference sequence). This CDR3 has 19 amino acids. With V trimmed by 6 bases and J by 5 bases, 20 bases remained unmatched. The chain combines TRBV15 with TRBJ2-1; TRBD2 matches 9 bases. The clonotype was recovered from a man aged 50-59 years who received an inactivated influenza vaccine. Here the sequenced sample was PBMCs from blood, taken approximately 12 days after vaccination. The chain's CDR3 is CATSGGSGRKSSAHNEQFF. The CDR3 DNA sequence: TGTGCCACCAGTGGGGGAAGCGGGAGGAAAAGTTCGGCCCACAATGAGCAGTTCTTC.